Listed below are T cell receptor beta chains from one sample, sequenced in a study of cytomegalovirus exposure and HLA in healthy donors. Assay: immunoSEQ multiplex PCR; the TCRdb copy retains only in-frame clones and omits some. This sample contains under 60,000 clones. Sequenced material: PBMCs. These receptors all stem from a woman aged 25 to 39 in good health and CMV-seropositive. Both conserved end residues are part of each CDR3. Each record gives: V gene, J gene, CDR3 length, D gene, CDR3 protein, CDR3 DNA. D genes are given only for firm matches.

>TRBV28|TRBJ1-5|13|.
CASRRYSNQPQHF
TGTGCCAGCAGGAGATATAGCAATCAGCCCCAGCATTTT
>TRBV10-1|TRBJ1-6|13|.
CASRADYNSPLHF
TGCGCCAGCAGGGCAGATTATAATTCACCCCTCCACTTT
>TRBV11-2|TRBJ1-1|12|.
CASSVPGVEAFF
TGTGCCAGCAGCGTTCCGGGGGTTGAAGCTTTCTTT
>TRBV4-1|TRBJ2-5|14|TRBD2
CASRREGLVETQYF
TGCGCCAGCAGGCGGGAGGGCCTTGTGGAGACCCAGTACTTC
>TRBV5-1|TRBJ2-7|15|TRBD1
CASSYRTGRGYEQYF
TGCGCCAGCAGCTACAGGACAGGGAGAGGCTACGAGCAGTACTTC
>TRBV7-3|TRBJ2-1|16|TRBD1
CASSLKGTGLYNEQFF
TGTGCCAGCAGCTTAAAAGGGACAGGGTTATACAATGAGCAGTTCTTC
>TRBV11-2|TRBJ2-7|15|TRBD2
CASSQERGAAYEQYF
TGTGCCAGCAGCCAAGAGCGGGGGGCGGCGTACGAGCAGTACTTC
>TRBV5-4|TRBJ1-2|13|TRBD1
CASSFGTGVGYTF
TGTGCCAGCAGCTTTGGGACAGGGGTTGGCTACACCTTC
>TRBV6-5|TRBJ2-5|11|.
CASSYLETQYF
TGTGCCAGCAGTTACCTGGAGACCCAGTACTTC
>TRBV10-3|TRBJ1-2|14|.
CAISERTDLDGYTF
TGTGCCATCAGTGAGCGGACAGATTTGGATGGCTACACCTTC
>TRBV29-1|TRBJ2-7|12|.
CSVVNRSFQQYF
TGCAGCGTTGTCAACAGGAGCTTTCAGCAGTACTTC
>TRBV27|TRBJ2-1|15|TRBD2
CASSLGGGSYNEQFF
TGTGCCAGCAGTTTAGGCGGGGGTTCCTACAATGAGCAGTTCTTC
>TRBV20-1|TRBJ2-3|11|.
CSARVTDTQYF
TGCAGTGCTAGAGTAACAGATACGCAGTATTTT
>TRBV4-1|TRBJ2-7|15|.
CASSQVQGLGDEQYF
TGCGCCAGCAGCCAAGTACAGGGTCTTGGGGACGAGCAGTACTTC
>TRBV18|TRBJ2-3|12|.
CASSPAADTQYF
TGTGCCAGCTCACCAGCGGCAGATACGCAGTATTTT
>TRBV18|TRBJ1-2|18|.
CASSPLPGRVRMNYGYTF
TGTGCCAGCTCACCACTTCCCGGCAGGGTAAGGATGAACTATGGCTACACCTTC
>TRBV5-1|TRBJ2-7|15|TRBD1
CASSLVPGGQYEQYF
TGCGCCAGCAGCTTGGTGCCAGGGGGCCAATACGAGCAGTACTTC
>TRBV5-1|TRBJ2-7|14|.
CASSLVPGGREQYF
TGCGCCAGCAGCTTGGTACCAGGGGGGAGAGAGCAGTACTTC
>TRBV2|TRBJ1-1|12|.
CASSEQGYEAFF
TGTGCCAGCAGTGAACAGGGCTATGAAGCTTTCTTT
>TRBV30|TRBJ2-7|15|TRBD2
CAWSLGLAGVYEQYF
TGTGCCTGGAGCCTAGGACTAGCGGGGGTCTACGAGCAGTACTTC
>TRBV2|TRBJ1-2|13|.
CASSGTGTWGYTF
TGTGCCAGCAGTGGAACAGGGACATGGGGCTACACCTTC
>TRBV29-1|TRBJ2-1|14|TRBD2
CSVLIWTSGNEQFF
TGCAGCGTCCTTATTTGGACTAGCGGCAATGAGCAGTTCTTC
>TRBV7-2|TRBJ2-6|16|TRBD2
CASSLGGSSGANVLTF
TGTGCCAGCAGCTTAGGCGGGAGCTCTGGGGCCAACGTCCTGACTTTC
>TRBV9|TRBJ2-3|15|.
CASSGRVWSTDTQYF
TGTGCCAGCAGCGGCAGGGTGTGGAGCACAGATACGCAGTATTTT
>TRBV28|TRBJ1-1|11|.
CASSQGAEAFF
TGTGCCAGCAGTCAAGGGGCTGAAGCTTTCTTT
>TRBV29-1|TRBJ1-1|15|.
CSVEKSGWMNTEAFF
TGCAGCGTTGAAAAATCAGGGTGGATGAACACTGAAGCTTTCTTT
>TRBV10-3|TRBJ1-2|17|.
CAISESPGEDSWSGYTF
TGTGCCATCAGTGAGTCGCCAGGGGAAGACTCATGGAGTGGCTACACCTTC
>TRBV15|TRBJ2-3|13|.
CATSRKAGDTQYF
TGTGCCACCAGTCGGAAGGCGGGAGATACGCAGTATTTT
>TRBV30|TRBJ2-5|14|TRBD1
CAWSEQGAEETQYF
TGTGCCTGGAGTGAGCAGGGGGCAGAGGAGACCCAGTACTTC
>TRBV12-5|TRBJ1-1|15|.
CASGLQGAENTEAFF
TGTGCTAGTGGTTTGCAAGGGGCCGAGAACACTGAAGCTTTCTTT
>TRBV9|TRBJ2-3|12|.
CASSPVSDTQYF
TGTGCCAGCAGCCCCGTGTCAGATACGCAGTATTTT
>TRBV6-1|TRBJ2-5|14|TRBD1
CASSDPTGRETQYF
TGTGCCAGCAGTGACCCGACAGGGAGAGAGACCCAGTACTTC
>TRBV4-1|TRBJ1-2|13|.
CASSQGQYYGYTF
TGCGCCAGCAGCCAAGGACAGTACTATGGCTACACCTTC
>TRBV27|TRBJ2-7|12|.
CASSPGVHEQYF
TGTGCCAGCAGTCCAGGGGTTCACGAGCAGTACTTC
>TRBV19|TRBJ2-7|15|.
CASSRGGGSVYEQYF
TGTGCCAGTAGTAGAGGCGGAGGTAGTGTCTACGAGCAGTACTTC
>TRBV14|TRBJ2-3|15|TRBD1
CASSLPGGDTDTQYF
TGTGCCAGCAGCCTCCCAGGGGGCGACACAGATACGCAGTATTTT
>TRBV7-9|TRBJ1-2|16|.
CASSVGWTDPRYGYTF
TGTGCCAGCAGCGTAGGATGGACAGATCCGCGATATGGCTACACCTTC
>TRBV5-1|TRBJ2-4|14|.
CASSEGEGKNIQYF
TGCGCCAGCAGCGAGGGAGAGGGCAAAAACATTCAGTACTTC
>TRBV30|TRBJ2-1|15|TRBD2
CAWNSGRSYNNEQFF
TGTGCCTGGAATAGCGGGAGGAGTTACAACAATGAGCAGTTCTTC
>TRBV6-6|TRBJ2-7|14|TRBD2
CASSFGLAGYEQYF
TGTGCCAGCAGTTTCGGACTAGCGGGATACGAGCAGTACTTC
>TRBV19|TRBJ1-1|12|.
CASSIDAQEAFF
TGTGCCAGTAGTATAGATGCACAGGAAGCTTTCTTT
>TRBV13|TRBJ1-1|14|TRBD1
CARSPRTGYTEAFF
TGTGCCCGCAGCCCTCGGACAGGGTACACTGAAGCTTTCTTT
>TRBV6-5|TRBJ1-1|12|.
CASGPGNTEAFF
TGTGCCAGCGGGCCCGGGAACACTGAAGCTTTCTTT
>TRBV6-5|TRBJ1-1|15|TRBD1
CASSPDRGQFTEAFF
TGTGCCAGCAGCCCAGACAGGGGGCAGTTCACTGAAGCTTTCTTT
>TRBV5-4|TRBJ1-4|12|.
CASSSPLEKLFF
TGTGCCAGCAGCTCCCCTTTGGAAAAACTGTTTTTT
>TRBV5-6|TRBJ1-1|12|.
CASRRGSTEAFF
TGTGCCAGCAGGCGGGGGAGCACTGAAGCTTTCTTT
>TRBV7-9|TRBJ1-2|14|TRBD1
CASSPTGLNYGYTF
TGTGCCAGCAGCCCGACAGGGCTTAACTATGGCTACACCTTC
>TRBV7-3|TRBJ2-5|15|.
CASSADYGRWETQYF
TGTGCCAGCAGCGCAGACTACGGGCGGTGGGAGACCCAGTACTTC
>TRBV19|TRBJ2-7|15|.
CASSIRPSDPYEQYF
TGTGCCAGTAGTATAAGGCCTAGCGACCCCTACGAGCAGTACTTC
>TRBV5-4|TRBJ2-1|14|TRBD2
CASSYQRGDNEQFF
TGTGCCAGCAGCTACCAGCGGGGGGACAATGAGCAGTTCTTC
>TRBV5-5|TRBJ1-1|13|.
CASREDLNTEAFF
TGTGCCAGCAGAGAGGACTTGAACACTGAAGCTTTCTTT